This TCR beta chain was recorded in a study of blood T cell repertoires in COVID-19. Original methodology: Amplification of reference gene primers provided the estimated nucleated cell counts. Some clones are missing from TCRdb's copy, which holds only in-frame ones; the method was immunoSEQ multiplex PCR. The V and J calls and the clone size are those of that table, but D and trimming were determined from the DNA. In the table there are roughly 170,000 clones, approximately 84% of which are singletons. This clone was recorded only once. Germline assignment: CDR1 LNHNV and CDR2 YYDKDF (reference sequence). V dropped 4 bases and J dropped 0; count of bases not matched to a gene: 11. The CDR3 extends over 18 amino acids.

Sequences were obtained from PBMCs or T cells enriched from blood (not recorded which). This clonotype was sampled from a middle-aged woman with acute COVID-19. The chain recombines TRBV15 with TRBJ1-5; 8 bases agree with TRBD1. The CDR3: CATSTPTGAGLSNQPQHF. The CDR3, as DNA: TGTGCCACCAGCACACCGACAGGGGCCGGACTTAGCAATCAGCCCCAGCATTTT.